This T cell receptor beta chain was observed in a study of CD8 T cells in Susac syndrome. The count of this clonotype is one. The CDR3 is 14 amino acids. Germline CDR1 is SGDLS and CDR2 is YYNGEE. V dropped 1 base and J dropped 6 bases, with 12 bases sitting between them. TEMRA cells were FACS-enriched, while CD8+ and CD4+ T cells were negatively isolated. Random hexamers were used to reverse transcribe an amount of about 0.45 to 1 ug RNA. TCRdb re-derived calls from the immunoSEQ multiplex PCR reads in MiXCR, one entry per CDR3 protein. Of 150,000 or so distinct CDR3 sequences listed, approximately 92% are singletons.

The chain recombines TRBV9 with TRBJ2-3; D is ambiguous. This TCR derives from a human donor in good health. Sequencing was performed on CD4+ T cells from PBMCs. The CDR3 here is CASSVSYLRDTQYF. The CDR3 DNA follows: TGTGCCAGCAGCGTATCCTACCTGCGGGATACGCAGTATTTT.